Presented here are 20 T cell receptor beta chains from one specimen sequenced in a study of blood T cell repertoires in COVID-19 (TCRdb year 2020). Library preparation was by the immunoSEQ multiplex PCR assay. Not all clones reach the TCRdb copy of this immuneACCESS table, which keeps in-frame sequences only. Checked studies attribute under half of the gap to unresolved V genes and leave the rest unexplained. The sample data list over 75,000 clones, and approximately 90% of these were observed just once. Of the sample, 2.3% is held by the ten largest clones. The sample was peripheral blood. The receptors come from a human donor with active COVID-19. The donor label of this sample is uncertain.

J is TRBJ1-1 and V is TRBV11-3; 11 nucleotides match TRBD1. With 5 bases clipped from V and 11 bases from J, the junction kept 16 bases outside the gene matches. Germline values: CDR1 SGHNT, CDR2 YENEEA. CDR3 length: 16 residues. CDR3 coding DNA: TGTGCCAGCAGCGAAGGACAGGGGGCATATTTGGGAAGGGCTTTCTTT. Translated: CASSEGQGAYLGRAFF.

The J gene is TRBJ1-1, the V gene TRBV12-3 or TRBV12-4; 7 bases agree with TRBD1. With 5 bases clipped from V and 2 bases from J, the junction kept 2 bases outside the gene matches. The CDR3 runs to 13 residues. Here the CDR3 DNA reads TGTGCCAGCAGTCGGGACAGCAACACTGAAGCTTTCTTT. It yields the protein CASSRDSNTEAFF.

The sample holds one count of this clone. V and J are TRBV4-2 and TRBJ1-5, with TRBD1 as a possible D gene (6 bases). The germline V gene has CDR1 LGHNA and CDR2 YNFKEQ. CDR3 length: 14 residues. Trimming cost V 4 bases and J 2 bases, with 9 bases left between them. CDR3 residues: CASSRRQGNQPQHF. The CDR3 DNA sequence: TGTGCCAGCAGCCGACGACAGGGCAATCAGCCCCAGCATTTT.

The genes are TRBV7-9 and TRBJ1-2, with 7 bases lining up with TRBD1. Germline lookup yields CDR1 SEHNR and CDR2 FQNEAQ (reference sequence). The CDR3 runs to 16 residues. The V and J ends lost 2 bases and 1 base, in that order; junction bases with no gene match: 7. The CDR3, as DNA: TGTGCCAGCAGCTTATATTCCGGGACAGATAACTATGGCTACACCTTC. Protein: CASSLYSGTDNYGYTF.

The V and J genes are TRBV6-2 or TRBV6-3 and TRBJ2-3; D is possibly TRBD2 (5 bases). CDR1 and CDR2 from the germline V gene are MNHEY and SVGEGT. The CDR3 has 14 amino acids. The germline V and J ends were trimmed by 5 bases and 6 bases, with 15 bases remaining between them. The CDR3 reads CASSLTSRGDTQYF. The CDR3 bases are TGTGCCAGCAGTCTAACCTCACGAGGGGATACGCAGTATTTT.

The rearrangement uses TRBV5-6 and TRBJ2-7; maybe TRBD2 (6 bases). This CDR3 region has 15 residues. V gave up 4 bases and J gave up 4 bases, with 18 bases separating them. CDR1 and CDR2 (germline): SGHDT, YYEEEE. This chain's CDR3 is CASSPHREIMYEQYF. The CDR3 nucleotides are TGTGCCAGCAGCCCGCACCGGGAGATTATGTACGAGCAGTACTTC.

J is TRBJ2-2 and V is TRBV7-2, with D maybe TRBD1 (5 bases). V lost 3 bases and J 5 bases, leaving 13 bases between the germline ends. CDR3 length: 15 residues. CDR1 and CDR2 (germline): SGHTA, FQGNSA. The CDR3 coding sequence is TGTGCCAGCAGCTTGAAGGGGATTTGGACCGGGGAGCTGTTTTTT. It codes for CASSLKGIWTGELFF.

The V and J genes are TRBV19 and TRBJ1-2; 7 bases map to TRBD1. The germline CDR1 and CDR2 sequences are LNHDA and SQIVND (reference sequence). The CDR3 spans 15 residues. The ends lost 6 bases at V and 8 bases at J; junction bases unmatched: 15. The CDR3: CASSPSHDREGGYTF. The CDR3, as DNA: TGTGCCAGTAGCCCGTCCCACGACAGGGAAGGCGGCTACACCTTC. The variable domain in full, with the rest retrieved from reference TRBV19 and TRBJ1-2, is DGGITQSPKYLFRKEGQNVTLSCEQNLNHDAMYWYRQDPGQGLRLIYYSQIVNDFQKGDIAEGYSVSREKKESFPLTVTSAQKNPTAFYLCASSPSHDREGGYTFGSGTRLTVV.

The chain employs TRBV6-5 and TRBJ2-7; TRBD1 matches at 9 bases. The V gene end was trimmed by 5 bases and the J gene end by 4 bases; junction bases not matched to a gene: 9. The CDR3 sequence is 15 residues long. Germline loops: CDR1 MNHEY, CDR2 SVGAGI. The CDR3 reads CASSPSGTGRYEQYF. CDR3 bases: TGTGCCAGCAGTCCCTCCGGGACAGGGCGATACGAGCAGTACTTC.

The chain has TRBV6-2 or TRBV6-3 and TRBJ2-1, with a tentative D call TRBD1 (6 bases). Germline CDR1 and CDR2: MNHEY and SVGEGT. This CDR3 contains 19 residues. The V end was cut by 4 bases, the J end by 9 bases, with 31 bases between. The CDR3 reads CASSSRIQTGTRPVGEQFF. The CDR3 nucleotides read TGTGCCAGCAGTTCTCGTATTCAAACCGGGACAAGGCCCGTTGGTGAGCAGTTCTTC.

The CDR3 loop is CASSDYSGANVLTF. In DNA, the CDR3 is TGTGCCAGCAGTGACTACTCTGGGGCCAACGTCCTGACTTTC. This chain links TRBV2 with TRBJ2-6; the D is unclear. Trimming took off 3 bases at V and 0 bases at J, with 3 bases between the two ends. CDR1 is SNHLY, CDR2 FYNNEI, per germline. The CDR3 is made up of 14 amino acids.

The genes are TRBV2 and TRBJ1-4; D might be TRBD1 (6 bases). In germline, CDR1 is SNHLY, CDR2 FYNNEI. Trimming removed 6 bases at V and 0 bases at J, with 11 bases between. The CDR3 runs 15 residues. Here the CDR3 reads CASSGQFATNEKLFF. CDR3 coding DNA: TGTGCCAGCAGCGGACAGTTTGCAACTAATGAAAAACTGTTTTTT.

The genes are TRBV5-5 and TRBJ1-5; D perhaps matches TRBD1 (5 bases). The CDR3 sequence is 17 residues long. Per germline, CDR1 SGHKS and CDR2 YYEKEE (reference sequence). Trimming took 1 base from V and 1 from J, leaving 15 bases between them. The CDR3 DNA sequence: TGTGCCAGCAGCTTGTTGGGGGGAAAGGCGAGCAATCAGCCCCAGCATTTT. The encoded protein is CASSLLGGKASNQPQHF.

V and J are TRBV19 and TRBJ2-1; D not resolved. The CDR3 spans 12 residues. V was shortened by 4 bases and J by 7 bases, with 8 bases between the two germline ends. CDR1 is LNHDA, CDR2 SQIVND, per germline (reference sequence). CDR3 loop: CASSTVANEQFF. The CDR3 nucleotides read TGTGCCAGTAGTACCGTCGCGAATGAGCAGTTCTTC.

The table lists this clone with a few counts. The rearrangement joins TRBV7-9 to TRBJ2-7; D is perhaps TRBD1 (6 bases). Trimming left V 5 bases short and J 2 bases short, with 28 bases between. The CDR3 spans 19 residues. Germline values: CDR1 SEHNR, CDR2 FQNEAQ (reference sequence). The CDR3 DNA reads as TGTGCCAGCAGCCCGTGGCAGCGAACGGGACAACAAGAAACCTACGAGCAGTACTTC. Translated, it gives CASSPWQRTGQQETYEQYF.

The rearrangement joins TRBV7-9 to TRBJ2-6, with D hard to call. CDR3 size: 14 residues. Germline V gene lookup returns CDR1 SEHNR and CDR2 FQNEAQ (reference sequence). Trimming pared 1 base from V and 1 base from J, leaving 2 bases between. Here the CDR3 reads CASSLVSGANVLTF. The CDR3 nucleotides are TGTGCCAGCAGCTTAGTATCTGGGGCCAACGTCCTGACTTTC.

The chain recombines TRBV7-9 with TRBJ2-5, with 8 positions matching TRBD2. Germline V gene lookup returns CDR1 SEHNR and CDR2 FQNEAQ (reference sequence). CDR3 length equals 16 residues. Trimming cost V 8 bases and J 4 bases; bases outside gene matches: 15. The CDR3 sequence: CASAATGGPVAETQYF. The CDR3 coding sequence is TGTGCCAGCGCAGCAACGGGGGGGCCGGTCGCAGAGACCCAGTACTTC.

The chain couples TRBV19 to TRBJ2-1; 7 bases align to TRBD2. The germline V gene has CDR1 LNHDA and CDR2 SQIVND (reference sequence). The junction had 2 bases not matched to a gene; V was cut back by 3 bases and J by 3 bases. CDR3 size: 14 residues. The CDR3 protein is CASSMGGDYNEQFF. The DNA of the CDR3 is TGTGCCAGTAGTATGGGAGGGGACTACAATGAGCAGTTCTTC.

The chain combines TRBV24-1 with TRBJ1-1; the D is unclear. The CDR3 has 13 amino acids. Germline V CDR1 and CDR2: KGHDR, SFDVKD. Trimming left V 1 base short and J 4 bases short, with 6 bases between. This CDR3 is CATSDFKSTEAFF. The DNA for the CDR3 is TGTGCCACCAGTGATTTCAAGAGCACTGAAGCTTTCTTT.

This clone was found once. The chain employs TRBV7-8 and TRBJ2-3; the match to TRBD2 covers 8 bases. Trimming took 7 bases from V and 8 from J; bases not matched to a gene: 8. The germline V gene has CDR1 SGHVS and CDR2 FQNEAQ. The CDR3 spans 13 residues. DNA for the CDR3: TGTGCCAGCATGGAAGCGGGGGCGGGTACGCAGTATTTT. Protein: CASMEAGAGTQYF.